This T cell receptor (beta chain) was observed in a study of T-cell reconstitution after alpha-beta-depleted transplantation in children. Unique molecular identifiers were incorporated when the TCRbeta library was constructed. MiXCR, applied by TCRdb to the PCR reads, yields one record per CDR3 protein. The data hold hundreds of thousands of distinct CDR3 sequences, with 9.5% to 13% observed a single time. Comments on this clonotype: Its target is unknown. A much larger clonotype is one base distant, so this may be a read error.

Study-wide results and caveats: Certain patients had high TCRbeta diversity at day 60, and it came from recipient T cells and thymic progenitors that survived.

Germline-derived CDR1 and CDR2 are KGHSH and LQKENI. The CDR3 runs to 13 residues. The V and J ends lost 3 bases and 5 bases, in that order; junction bases with no gene match: 1. This chain links TRBV18 with TRBJ2-3, with 8 nucleotides matching TRBD2. The specimen comprised PBMCs, sampled before TCRalphabeta/CD19-depleted stem cell transplant. This sequence was found in a child younger than two with acute myeloid leukemia, due to receive a stem cell transplant. The CDR3 DNA sequence: TGTGCCAGCTCACCTAGCGGGATAGATACGCAGTATTTT. Amino acid sequence: CASSPSGIDTQYF.